This T cell receptor (beta chain) was sequenced in a study of cytomegalovirus exposure and HLA in healthy donors. This clone was recorded a few times. This CDR3 is also generated by other DNA sequences in the sample. Both 60 Vbeta primers and 13 Jbeta primers went into the PCR. Authors' methods: Approximately 80 million unique TCR beta chains, roughly 11 million of them shared, were counted by a later analysis. The method was immunoSEQ multiplex PCR; TCRdb's version includes in-frame clones alone and lacks a portion of them. D and trimming come from the DNA, and the V and J calls and clone size come from that table. Here the sample spans about 140,000 clones, around 75% being singletons. V lost 3 bases and J lost 7; bases outside the gene matches: 4. The CDR3 totals 14 residues. The germline gives CDR1 SNHLY, CDR2 FYNNEI.

The V gene is TRBV2, the J gene TRBJ1-5; 9 bases line up with TRBD1. This clonotype originated in a female donor in good health and CMV-seronegative. The specimen sequenced was PBMCs. The CDR3 DNA reads as TGTGCCAGCAGTGAGGGACAGGGAGGACAGCCCCAGCATTTT. Encoded protein: CASSEGQGGQPQHF.